This TCR beta chain comes out of a study of human T cells and chemical hapten exposure. TCRdb called the RACE reads again in MiXCR, with one record for every CDR3 protein. The sample has under 450,000 distinct CDR3 sequences; roughly 6% are singletons. The CDR3 runs 14 residues. Per germline, CDR1 SNHLY and CDR2 FYNNEI. V was cut by 5 bases and J by 4 bases, with 11 bases left in between. Time point: patch test 2, 6 weeks after DPC sensitization. Sample treatment: therapeutic diphenylcyclopropenone sensitization with weekly scalp DPC. The study extracted total RNA from unfractionated whole blood. Sequenced here: whole blood, sampled in connection with sensitization to the hapten diphenylcyclopropenone (DPC). V and J are TRBV2 and TRBJ2-2; D is unclear. This sequence originates from a woman aged 18 to 35 with alopecia areata. Some clones in this sample may be carry-over from other donors' samples. CDR3 region: CASSFVGITGELFF. The CDR3 DNA follows: TGTGCCAGCAGTTTCGTCGGAATCACCGGGGAGCTGTTTTTT.